This TCR beta chain was captured in a study of cytomegalovirus exposure and HLA in healthy donors. V was pared by 10 bases and J by 6 bases, with 32 bases of the junction left unmatched. The germline V gene has CDR1 MDHEN and CDR2 SYDVKM. The CDR3 has 20 residues. Using immunoSEQ multiplex PCR, the repertoire was profiled, and TCRdb retains in-frame clones only, with some absent. The sample shows about 280,000 clones, roughly 90% of them seen only once. The chain is built from TRBV28 and TRBJ1-2, with 7 nucleotides matching TRBD1. Sequencing was performed on PBMCs. The sequence was obtained from a woman between 18 and 29 years old in good health and CMV-seronegative. In nucleotides, the CDR3 is TGTGCCATCAAACGCTACTCCGCCAGATCCGGGGGAACAGGGGTCCATGGCTACACCTTC. Translating it yields CAIKRYSARSGGTGVHGYTF.